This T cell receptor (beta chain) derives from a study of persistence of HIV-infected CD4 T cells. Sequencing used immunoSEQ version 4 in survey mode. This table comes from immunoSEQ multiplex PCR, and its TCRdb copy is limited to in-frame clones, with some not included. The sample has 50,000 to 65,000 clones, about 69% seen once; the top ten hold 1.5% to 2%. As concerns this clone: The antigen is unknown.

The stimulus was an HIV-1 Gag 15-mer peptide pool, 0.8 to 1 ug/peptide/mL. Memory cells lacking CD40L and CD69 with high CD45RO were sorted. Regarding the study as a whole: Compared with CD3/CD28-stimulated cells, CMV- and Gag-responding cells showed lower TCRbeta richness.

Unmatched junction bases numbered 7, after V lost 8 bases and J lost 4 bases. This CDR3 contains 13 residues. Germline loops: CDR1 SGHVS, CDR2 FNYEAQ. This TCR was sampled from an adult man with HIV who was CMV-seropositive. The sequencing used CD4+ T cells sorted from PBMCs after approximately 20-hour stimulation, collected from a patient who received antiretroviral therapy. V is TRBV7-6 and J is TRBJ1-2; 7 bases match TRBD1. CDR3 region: CASSLGGSYGYTF. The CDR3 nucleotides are TGTGCCAGCTCACTAGGGGGCTCCTATGGCTACACCTTC.